This T cell receptor beta chain was sequenced during a study of T cell responses to AZD1222 COVID-19 vaccine. Study-wide results and caveats: White British ancestry dominated among donors, who included more females, and clonal diversity was possibly underestimated.

Produced via immunoSEQ multiplex PCR; TCRdb's table is partial and in-frame only. This table has roughly 130,000 clones, roughly nine tenths appearing once. As concerns this clone: As yet, its antigen is unknown.

Sequencing used peripheral blood, obtained on day 0 of AZD1222 vaccination. This TCR derives from an adult in good health.

The CDR3 nucleotides read TGTGCCAGCAGTTTTGGTAGCCTCGGTCAGCCCCAGCATTTT. It encodes CASSFGSLGQPQHF. The rearrangement joins TRBV27 to TRBJ1-5; D gene unclear. Trimming took off 3 bases at V and 6 bases at J, with 12 bases between the two ends. This CDR3 comprises 14 residues. CDR1 is MNHEY and CDR2 is SMNVEV in the germline V gene (reference sequence).